These T cell receptor beta chains were read from a single sample in a study of chemoradiotherapy in HPV16-positive cancers. Produced via immunoSEQ multiplex PCR; TCRdb's table is partial and in-frame only. The repertoire holds 30,000 to 35,000 clones, with roughly nine tenths as singletons. The starting material was blood, obtained from a patient who underwent chemoradiotherapy. The receptors here all came from a human donor with HPV-associated anogenital cancer. Both conserved end residues are part of each CDR3. A D gene is named only where the DNA matches it firmly. Size values are once, few and many counts, or a class for expanded clones, and some rows have none.

v_call	d_call	j_call	clone_size	cdr3_nt	cdr3_aa
TRBV6-4	TRBD2	TRBJ2-3	-	TGTGCCAGCAGTGACTCGGGACTAGCGACAGATACGCAGTATTTT	CASSDSGLATDTQYF
TRBV19	-	TRBJ2-1	-	TGTGCCAGTAGTCTCAGGGACAATGCCTACAATGAGCAGTTCTTC	CASSLRDNAYNEQFF
TRBV23-1	TRBD1	TRBJ2-7	-	TGCGCCAGATTCGCCCCAGGGGGAGAGCAGTACTTC	CARFAPGGEQYF
TRBV5-1	TRBD1	TRBJ2-7	-	TGCGCCAGCAGCTTGGCCCTGCTGGGACAGGGAGACGAGCAGTACTTC	CASSLALLGQGDEQYF
TRBV30	-	TRBJ2-5	-	TGTGCCTGGAGCCTGGGACGTACGGGGGAGACCCAGTACTTC	CAWSLGRTGETQYF
TRBV7-8	TRBD1	TRBJ1-1	-	TGTGCCAGCAGCTTAGCGGGGACAGGAGTGAACACTGAAGCTTTCTTT	CASSLAGTGVNTEAFF
TRBV11-2	-	TRBJ2-5	-	TGTGCCAGCACCCGAGGGGGGGGGAGCGAGACCCAGTACTTC	CASTRGGGSETQYF
TRBV5-1	TRBD2	TRBJ2-2	-	TGCGCCAGCAGCTTGGTGGGGACTAGCGGGAACACCGGGGAGCTGTTTTTT	CASSLVGTSGNTGELFF
TRBV2	TRBD1	TRBJ1-5	once	TGTGCCAGCAGGGGGGCGGGACAGGGGGCGCGGGATCAGCCCCAGCATTTT	CASRGAGQGARDQPQHF
TRBV5-5	TRBD1	TRBJ1-4	-	TGTGCCAGCAGCTTACAGGGGGCTAATGAAAAACTGTTTTTT	CASSLQGANEKLFF
TRBV6-5	-	TRBJ2-6	-	TGTGCCAGCAATCCCTCTGGGGCCAACGTCCTGACTTTC	CASNPSGANVLTF
TRBV25-1	TRBD2	TRBJ2-1	once	TGTGCCAGCAGTGACGGGAGGGCCCCCTACAATGAGCAGTTCTTC	CASSDGRAPYNEQFF
TRBV9	TRBD1	TRBJ1-1	-	TGTGCCAGCAGCGTAGTGCAGGGGGCCGACTTGAACACTGAAGCTTTCTTT	CASSVVQGADLNTEAFF
TRBV29-1	-	TRBJ2-4	once	TGCAGCGTCAGGGATCGGATGGCCAAAAACATTCAGTACTTC	CSVRDRMAKNIQYF
TRBV13	-	TRBJ2-7	-	TGTGCCAGCAGCTCTCGGTTAGCATCCTACGAGCAGTACTTC	CASSSRLASYEQYF
TRBV7-9	-	TRBJ1-2	-	TGTGCCAGCAGCTTAGCGCTCGGGGACCCTGGCTACACCTTC	CASSLALGDPGYTF
TRBV5-1	TRBD2	TRBJ2-7	-	TGCGCCAGCAGCTTGGATCGAGCGGGGGGAAACGAGCAGTACTTC	CASSLDRAGGNEQYF
TRBV6-5	-	TRBJ1-4	-	TGTGCCAGCACCATAAACGGGGGGGCTAATGAAAAACTGTTTTTT	CASTINGGANEKLFF
TRBV6-5	-	TRBJ2-5	-	TGTGCCAGCAGTTACAGACGGGGCCCCCAAGAGACCCAGTACTTC	CASSYRRGPQETQYF
TRBV7-8	TRBD2	TRBJ2-7	-	TGTGCCAGCAGCTCCGTAGCGGGAGTTCCGTACGAGCAGTACTTC	CASSSVAGVPYEQYF
TRBV7-2	-	TRBJ1-1	-	TGTGCCAGCAGCTTAGTCGAGGGCACTGAAGCTTTCTTT	CASSLVEGTEAFF
TRBV10-3	-	TRBJ2-3	-	TGTGCCATCGGTGGGGTTTTAGGCACAGATACGCAGTATTTT	CAIGGVLGTDTQYF
TRBV19	TRBD2	TRBJ2-3	-	TGTGCCAGTAGTCTCGGGACTAGCGGGGGTATACGCACAGATACGCAGTATTTT	CASSLGTSGGIRTDTQYF
TRBV7-3	-	TRBJ1-6	-	TGTGCCAGCAGCTTAAGTGGGGCAGGGAATTCACCCCTCCACTTT	CASSLSGAGNSPLHF
TRBV7-9	TRBD1	TRBJ2-3	-	TGTGCCAGCAGTGACAGGGGCCGTACAGATACGCAGTATTTT	CASSDRGRTDTQYF
TRBV5-1	-	TRBJ2-7	-	TGCGCCAGCAGCTTGGATGGGTGGGGGGAAGAGCAGTACTTC	CASSLDGWGEEQYF
TRBV2	TRBD1	TRBJ1-4	-	TGTGCCAGCAGTGGCGACAGGGGCGTAGGCTCTAATGAAAAACTGTTTTTT	CASSGDRGVGSNEKLFF
TRBV7-8	-	TRBJ2-5	-	TGTGCCAGCAGCTTAGCTTCTGGGAATGGCGAGACCCAGTACTTC	CASSLASGNGETQYF
TRBV7-2	-	TRBJ1-2	-	TGTGCCAGCAGTCCGTCGGGGGGCTATGGCTACACCTTC	CASSPSGGYGYTF
TRBV7-9	TRBD1	TRBJ2-2	-	TGTGCCAGCACCGGACAGGGGGCGCATATGGGCACCGGGGAGCTGTTTTTT	CASTGQGAHMGTGELFF
TRBV2	-	TRBJ1-5	-	TGTGCCCTCGGCGAGACTTTCAAAACGGGTCAGCCCCAGCATTTT	CALGETFKTGQPQHF
TRBV5-4	-	TRBJ1-6	-	TGTGCCAGCAGTGCCGACTCAGGTTCCTCACCCCTCCACTTT	CASSADSGSSPLHF
TRBV7-9	-	TRBJ2-3	-	TGTGCCAGCAGCTTATCCCCCCTGGGATCCACGGATACGCAGTATTTT	CASSLSPLGSTDTQYF
TRBV6-5	TRBD1	TRBJ1-2	-	TGTGCCAGCAGGGGACAGGCCCTCTATGGCTACACCTTC	CASRGQALYGYTF
TRBV9	-	TRBJ1-1	few	TGTGCCAGCAGTCAAAGCCAGGGTCGCACTGAAGCTTTCTTT	CASSQSQGRTEAFF
TRBV5-6	TRBD1	TRBJ2-5	-	TGTGCCAGCAGCCTGCTCCCCGACAGGGAACAAGAGACCCAGTACTTC	CASSLLPDREQETQYF
TRBV6-1	-	TRBJ2-1	-	TGTGCCAGCACCAAAGTGATGCCAGGGAATGAGCAGTTCTTC	CASTKVMPGNEQFF
TRBV4-2	-	TRBJ1-2	-	TGTGCCAGCAGCCCGGAGGTCCGAGCTAACTATGGCTACACCTTC	CASSPEVRANYGYTF
TRBV4-1	-	TRBJ1-1	-	TGCGCCAGCAGCCAAGGAGGGGAGACTGAAGCTTTCTTT	CASSQGGETEAFF
TRBV7-2	TRBD1	TRBJ1-5	-	TGTGCCAGCAGCTTAATTCCCTTGGGACAGGGATTCAATCAGCCCCAGCATTTT	CASSLIPLGQGFNQPQHF